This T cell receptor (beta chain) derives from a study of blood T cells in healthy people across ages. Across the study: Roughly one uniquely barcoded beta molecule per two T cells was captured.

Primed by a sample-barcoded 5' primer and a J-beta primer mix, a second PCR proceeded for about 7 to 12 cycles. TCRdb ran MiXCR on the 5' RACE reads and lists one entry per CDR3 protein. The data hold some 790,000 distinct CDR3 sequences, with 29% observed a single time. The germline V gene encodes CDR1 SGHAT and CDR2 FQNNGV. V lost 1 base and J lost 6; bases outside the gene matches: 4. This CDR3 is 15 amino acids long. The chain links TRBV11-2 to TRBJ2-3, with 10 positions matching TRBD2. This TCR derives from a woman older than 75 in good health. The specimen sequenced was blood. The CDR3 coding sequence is TGTGCCAGCAGCTTAGTAGCGGGGGGCCTGGATACGCAGTATTTT. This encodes CASSLVAGGLDTQYF.